What follows are 22 T cell receptor beta chains derived from one specimen sequenced in a study of Tregs in tolerant kidney transplant recipients. Generated by immunoSEQ multiplex PCR, the TCRdb table keeps only in-frame clones and is missing some. The repertoire holds 55,000 to 80,000 clones, with 95% to 98% as singletons. This specimen was Tregs from blood, taken before the transplant. These receptors were obtained from a human donor who received a combined kidney and bone marrow transplant.

This chain connects TRBV11-3 to TRBJ2-5, with 8 nucleotides matching TRBD2. The CDR3 loop spans 15 amino acids. Germline CDR1 and CDR2: SGHNT and YENEEA. The V and J ends lost 4 bases and 1 base, in that order; junction bases with no gene match: 5. The CDR3 is CASSSPTSVQETQYF. The CDR3 DNA is TGTGCCAGCAGCTCCCCGACTAGCGTCCAAGAGACCCAGTACTTC. The full variable domain, in which reference TRBV11-3 and TRBJ2-5 provide the parts outside the CDR3, is EAGVVQSPRYKIIEKKQPVAFWCNPISGHNTLYWYLQNLGQGPELLIRYENEEAVDDSQLPKDRFSAERLKGVDSTLKIQPAELGDSAVYLCASSSPTSVQETQYFGPGTRLLVL.

The rearrangement uses TRBV18 and TRBJ2-2, with D possibly being TRBD2 (6 bases). Trimming took 2 bases from V and 3 from J, leaving 13 bases between them. The V gene's germline CDR1 is KGHSH and CDR2 LQKENI. The length of the CDR3 is 16 residues. The CDR3 region is CASSPLASVYTGELFF. CDR3 nucleotides: TGTGCCAGCTCACCATTGGCTAGCGTCTACACCGGGGAGCTGTTTTTT.

The chain is built from TRBV5-3 and TRBJ2-1; 13 nucleotides line up with TRBD2. TRBV5-3 is marked as an open reading frame, function uncertain. The J segment lost 3 bases and the V segment lost 4 bases, leaving 7 bases of the junction unmatched. The CDR3 totals 17 residues. DNA of the CDR3: TGTGCCAGAAGCCCGGGACTAGCGGGGTCAGACTACAATGAGCAGTTCTTC. As protein: CARSPGLAGSDYNEQFF.

The CDR3 DNA follows: TGTGCCAGCAGCTTCCCCCTAGGACTAGCGGGAGTTGGCGAGACCCAGTACTTC. Its protein product is CASSFPLGLAGVGETQYF. The V and J genes are TRBV7-2 and TRBJ2-5, with 13 nucleotides matching TRBD2. Germline V lookup: CDR1 SGHTA, CDR2 FQGNSA. J was trimmed by 5 bases and V by 3 bases; bases with no gene match: 12. The CDR3 totals 18 residues. The whole variable domain, filled in from reference TRBV7-2 and TRBJ2-5, reads GAGVSQSPSNKVTEKGKDVELRCDPISGHTALYWYRQSLGQGLEFLIYFQGNSAPDKSGLPSDRFSAERTGGSVSTLTIQRTQQEDSAVYLCASSFPLGLAGVGETQYFGPGTRLLVL.

This chain links TRBV15 with TRBJ2-6, with D possibly being TRBD1 (5 bases). CDR3 length: 20 residues. Germline-derived CDR1 and CDR2 are LNHNV and YYDKDF (reference sequence). The germline V and J ends were trimmed by 1 base and 1 base, with 20 bases remaining between them. The CDR3 spells CATSRGVPNQQVSGANVLTF. CDR3 coding DNA: TGTGCCACCAGCAGAGGAGTCCCTAATCAACAGGTTTCTGGGGCCAACGTCCTGACTTTC. Filled out from reference TRBV15 and TRBJ2-6, the complete variable domain reads DAMVIQNPRYQVTQFGKPVTLSCSQTLNHNVMYWYQQKSSQAPKLLFHYYDKDFNNEADTPDNFQSRRPNTSFCFLDIRSPGLGDTAMYLCATSRGVPNQQVSGANVLTFGAGSRLTVL.

This chain links TRBV5-1 with TRBJ2-1; D may be TRBD2 (6 bases). Trimming stripped 0 bases from V and 0 bases from J, with 16 bases between. CDR1 and CDR2 from the germline V gene are SGHRS and YFSETQ. This CDR3 comprises 18 residues. CDR3 loop: CASSLARGSGDSYNEQFF. CDR3 DNA: TGCGCCAGCAGCTTGGCGCGAGGTAGCGGAGACTCCTACAATGAGCAGTTCTTC.

The chain recombines TRBV10-3 with TRBJ1-3, with D unresolved. There are 14 residues in the CDR3. Germline loops: CDR1 ENHRY, CDR2 SYGVKD. The V end was cut by 5 bases, the J end by 4 bases, with 12 bases between. The CDR3 region is CAISTRAGGNTIYF. In nucleotides, the CDR3 is TGTGCCATCAGTACGCGGGCCGGAGGAAACACCATATATTTT.

This sequence joins TRBV29-1 and TRBJ2-7; 8 nucleotides line up with TRBD1. This CDR3 has 13 amino acids. V shed 4 bases, J shed 5 bases, and the junction held 7 bases outside the gene matches. Germline CDR1 SQVTM, CDR2 ANQGSEA. CDR3 sequence (DNA): TGCAGCGTTGTACGGACAGGGACGAACGAGCAGTACTTC. Protein product: CSVVRTGTNEQYF.

The chain employs TRBV4-1 and TRBJ1-1, with D possibly matching TRBD1 (5 bases). The CDR3 sequence is 17 residues long. Between the trimmed V and J ends, which lost 0 bases and 4 bases, there was a span of 18 bases. Per the germline V gene, CDR1 is MGHRA and CDR2 is YSYEKL. CDR3 DNA: TGCGCCAGCAGCCAAGACGGAGGGGCCGGGTTGAGCACTGAAGCTTTCTTT. Residues: CASSQDGGAGLSTEAFF.

This sequence joins TRBV4-2 and TRBJ2-5; TRBD2 aligns across 14 bases. The CDR3 totals 16 residues. CDR1 LGHNA and CDR2 YNFKEQ come from the germline V gene. V was clipped by 4 bases and J by 5 bases; unmatched bases: 6. CDR3 sequence (DNA): TGTGCCAGCAGCCCGGGACTAGCGGGGGCCGGGGAGACCCAGTACTTC. Translated: CASSPGLAGAGETQYF.

The chain joins TRBV28 to TRBJ1-1; D unclear. The germline V gene has CDR1 MDHEN and CDR2 SYDVKM. With 3 bases removed from V and 7 bases from J, the gap between germline ends came to 12 bases. The CDR3 runs to 13 residues. Written as DNA, the CDR3 is TGTGCCAGCAGTTTTCGCCGGGGTGTTGAAGCTTTCTTT. Amino acids: CASSFRRGVEAFF.

The J gene is TRBJ2-3, the V gene TRBV5-1; 7 bases match TRBD2. The CDR3 loop spans 16 amino acids. With V trimmed by 0 bases and J by 0 bases, 4 bases remained unmatched. From germline, CDR1 is SGHRS and CDR2 YFSETQ. CDR3 DNA sequence: TGCGCCAGCAGCTTGGTGCGTAGCGGGAGCACAGATACGCAGTATTTT. Translation: CASSLVRSGSTDTQYF.

The V gene is TRBV5-6, the J gene TRBJ2-7; D not resolved. CDR1 SGHDT and CDR2 YYEEEE come from the germline V gene. This CDR3 contains 16 residues. V was trimmed by 0 bases and J by 6 bases, leaving 19 bases between them. The CDR3 region has the DNA TGTGCCAGCAGCTTGGCAGTACAGACCTTGATGAGCGAGCAGTACTTC. Translating gives CASSLAVQTLMSEQYF.

This chain connects TRBV4-3 to TRBJ1-2; D might be TRBD1 (5 bases). The CDR3 spans 15 residues. Per the germline V gene, CDR1 is LGHNA and CDR2 is YSLEER. V was clipped by 3 bases and J by 0 bases, with 11 bases between them. The CDR3 coding sequence is TGCGCCAGCAGCCACCGACAGACCTCTAACTATGGCTACACCTTC. It specifies CASSHRQTSNYGYTF.

This chain joins TRBV7-2 and TRBJ2-7, with D possibly TRBD1 on 5 matching bases. The CDR3 loop spans 13 amino acids. V was pared by 5 bases and J by 2 bases, with 10 bases between. The V gene's germline CDR1 is SGHTA and CDR2 FQGNSA. The CDR3 protein is CASSLRTTYEQYF. CDR3 nucleotide sequence: TGTGCCAGCAGCCTGAGGACAACCTACGAGCAGTACTTC. The variable domain in full, with the rest retrieved from reference TRBV7-2 and TRBJ2-7, is GAGVSQSPSNKVTEKGKDVELRCDPISGHTALYWYRQSLGQGLEFLIYFQGNSAPDKSGLPSDRFSAERTGGSVSTLTIQRTQQEDSAVYLCASSLRTTYEQYFGPGTRLTVT.

The rearrangement uses TRBV4-3 and TRBJ1-2; D is uncertain. This CDR3 comprises 14 residues. The V and J ends lost 4 bases and 4 bases respectively, with 13 bases between them. The germline V gene has CDR1 LGHNA and CDR2 YSLEER. CDR3 nucleotide sequence: TGCGCCAGCAGCCCCCGGGATGGCGGCTATGGCTACACCTTC. Its translation is CASSPRDGGYGYTF.

The V and J genes are TRBV7-2 and TRBJ2-7; a weak D match, TRBD1 (5 bases). Germline CDR1 is SGHTA and CDR2 is FQGNSA. The length of the CDR3 is 13 residues. Trimming removed 3 bases from V and 3 bases from J, with 9 bases in between. CDR3 coding DNA: TGTGCCAGCAGCTTCTCGCAGGGCTACGAGCAGTACTTC. Amino acids: CASSFSQGYEQYF. Looking up the rest from reference TRBV7-2 and TRBJ2-7 gives the full variable domain: GAGVSQSPSNKVTEKGKDVELRCDPISGHTALYWYRQSLGQGLEFLIYFQGNSAPDKSGLPSDRFSAERTGGSVSTLTIQRTQQEDSAVYLCASSFSQGYEQYFGPGTRLTVT.

The genes are TRBV10-3 and TRBJ2-7, with TRBD2 as a possible D gene (7 bases). V shed 6 bases and J shed 0 bases, with 15 bases lying between them. Germline CDR1 reads ENHRY; CDR2 reads SYGVKD. CDR3 length: 15 residues. The CDR3 spells CAIRGGGGLSYEQYF. DNA of the CDR3: TGTGCCATCAGGGGAGGGGGAGGGCTCTCCTACGAGCAGTACTTC.

The chain links TRBV7-2 to TRBJ2-1, with 9 bases fitting TRBD1. CDR1 is SGHTA, CDR2 FQGNSA, per germline. The CDR3 covers 16 residues. Trimming took 5 bases from V and 5 from J; bases not matched to a gene: 10. CDR3 bases: TGTGCCAGCAGCCGAGCACTGGGACAGGGAAACAATGAGCAGTTCTTC. This encodes CASSRALGQGNNEQFF.

The rearrangement links TRBV19 to TRBJ2-1, with D possibly being TRBD1 (6 bases). The CDR3 loop spans 15 amino acids. Germline V gene data show CDR1 as LNHDA and CDR2 as SQIVND (reference sequence). Trimming shortened V by 6 bases and J by 4 bases, and 16 bases separated the two germline ends. This CDR3 reads CASRAGPGEYNEQFF. CDR3 nucleotide sequence: TGTGCCAGTAGGGCTGGGCCAGGGGAATACAATGAGCAGTTCTTC.

CDR3 DNA sequence: TGTGCCAGCAGCCGACCGGGGAGATCCGGGGAGCTGTTTTTT. This gives the protein CASSRPGRSGELFF. The chain employs TRBV7-2 and TRBJ2-2; TRBD2 is a possible D gene (5 bases). Trimming cost V 5 bases and J 6 bases, with 13 bases left between them. Germline values: CDR1 SGHTA, CDR2 FQGNSA. The CDR3 runs to 14 residues.

The rearrangement joins TRBV29-1 to TRBJ2-2; D might be TRBD1 (5 bases). The germline V gene has CDR1 SQVTM and CDR2 ANQGSEA. The CDR3 spans 13 residues. V was pared by 1 base and J by 6 bases, with 9 bases between. The CDR3 is CSVEGSGPGELFF. The CDR3 DNA is TGCAGCGTTGAAGGGTCAGGGCCCGGGGAGCTGTTTTTT.